This TCR beta chain was sequenced for a study of CD8 T cells in Susac syndrome. Study-wide results and caveats: The CD4+ T cell repertoires that were profiled in Susac syndrome showed no clonal expansion. As the study acknowledged, the number of individuals in its TCR sequencing and HLA analysis was relatively small.

Unmatched junction bases numbered 6, after V lost 7 bases and J lost 0 bases. This CDR3 comprises 14 residues. CDR1 and CDR2 (germline): DFQATT, SNEGSKA (reference sequence). Patients with Susac syndrome showed fulfilment of recently defined diagnostic criteria for definite or probable disease. This clonotype was seen more than once but under ten times. Its antigen is currently unknown. With random hexamers, reverse transcription was performed on about 0.5 to 1 ug of RNA. TCRdb re-called the immunoSEQ multiplex PCR reads with MiXCR, one entry per CDR3 protein. The sample has about 160,000 distinct CDR3 sequences; around 95% are singletons.

The receptor was derived from a human donor with Susac syndrome. The chain uses TRBV20-1 and TRBJ2-1; 7 bases map to TRBD2. Sequencing was done on a sample of CD4+ T cells from PBMCs. This CDR3 reads CSVRAGSSYNEQFF. The CDR3 DNA follows: TGCAGTGTAAGAGCGGGGTCCTCCTACAATGAGCAGTTCTTC.